The sequence of this TCR beta chain was determined in a study of cytomegalovirus exposure and HLA in healthy donors. This clone has more than one count but fewer than ten. The trim removed 4 bases at V and 5 bases at J, leaving 11 bases unmatched. CDR3 size: 16 residues. The germline CDR1 and CDR2 sequences are LNHDA and SQIVND (reference sequence). The study ran its PCR with 60 Vbeta and 13 Jbeta primers. Sequencing was performed with immunoSEQ multiplex PCR; in TCRdb, only in-frame clones are kept and a portion is missing. The sample includes 120,000 or so clones, 81% of them seen just once. Sequenced sample: PBMCs. This clonotype was sampled from a man between 18 and 29 years old in good health and CMV-seropositive. The chain joins TRBV19 to TRBJ1-1; 9 bases map to TRBD1. Here the CDR3 DNA reads TGTGCCAGTAGTACCTCAAGGACAGGGGAGGGGACTGAAGCTTTCTTT. It yields the protein CASSTSRTGEGTEAFF.